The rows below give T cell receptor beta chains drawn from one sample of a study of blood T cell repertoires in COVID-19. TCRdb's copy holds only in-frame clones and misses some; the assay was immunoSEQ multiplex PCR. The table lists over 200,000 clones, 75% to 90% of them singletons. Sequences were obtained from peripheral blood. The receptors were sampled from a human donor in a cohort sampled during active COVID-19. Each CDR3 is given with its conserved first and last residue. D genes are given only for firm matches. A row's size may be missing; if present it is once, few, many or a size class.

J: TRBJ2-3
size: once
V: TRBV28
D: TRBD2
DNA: TGTGCCAGTTTACTTTCTTTAGGCGGGAGTGGAGATACGCAGTATTTT
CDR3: CASLLSLGGSGDTQYF

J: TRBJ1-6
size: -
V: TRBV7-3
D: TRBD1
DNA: TGTGCCAGCAGCAGGACAGGGAACTCACCCCTCCACTTT
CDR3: CASSRTGNSPLHF

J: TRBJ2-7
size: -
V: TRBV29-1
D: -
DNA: TGCAGCGTTGACCCCGGGAGCTCCTACGAGCAGTACTTC
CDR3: CSVDPGSSYEQYF

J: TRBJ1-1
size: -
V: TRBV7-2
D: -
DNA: TGTGCCAGCAGCTTACAGTCAGGGGCTCAAAGAGCTTTCTTT
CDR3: CASSLQSGAQRAFF

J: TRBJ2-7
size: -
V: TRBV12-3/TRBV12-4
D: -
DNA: TGTGCCAGCAGTTTAGGGGCCGGGATCCAGTACTTC
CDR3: CASSLGAGIQYF

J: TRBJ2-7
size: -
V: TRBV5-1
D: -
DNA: TGCGCCAGCAGCTTGGACAGCCCCTACGAGCAGTACTTC
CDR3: CASSLDSPYEQYF

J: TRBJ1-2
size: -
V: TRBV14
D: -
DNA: TGTGCCAGCAGCCAGTATGGACAGTTTTCATCTTATGGCTACACCTTC
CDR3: CASSQYGQFSSYGYTF

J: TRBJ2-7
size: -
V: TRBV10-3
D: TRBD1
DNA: TGTGCCATCAGTGGGGACAGGGAGGTTATAAACGAGCAGTACTTC
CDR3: CAISGDREVINEQYF

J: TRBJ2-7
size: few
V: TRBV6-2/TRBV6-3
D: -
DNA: TGTGCCAGCAGTCCACACTACGAGCAGTACTTC
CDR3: CASSPHYEQYF

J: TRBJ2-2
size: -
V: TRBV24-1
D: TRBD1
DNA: TGTGCCGCACAGGGGTACGGGGAGCTGTTTTTT
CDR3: CAAQGYGELFF

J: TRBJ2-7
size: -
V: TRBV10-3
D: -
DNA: TGTGCCATCAGTGAGGGGACACCGGCCTCCTCCTACGAGCAGTACTTC
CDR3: CAISEGTPASSYEQYF

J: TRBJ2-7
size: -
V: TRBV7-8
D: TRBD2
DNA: TGTGCCAGCAGCCTAGCGGGAGGCTACGAGCAGTACTTC
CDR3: CASSLAGGYEQYF

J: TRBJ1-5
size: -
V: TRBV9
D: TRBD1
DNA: TGTGCCAGCAGTACGGAGACAGGGGACCAGCCCCAGCATTTT
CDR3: CASSTETGDQPQHF

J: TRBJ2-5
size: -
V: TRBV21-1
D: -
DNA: TGTGCCAGCAGCAAATTGTCAGGTTGTCCCCAAGAGACCCAGTACTTC
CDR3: CASSKLSGCPQETQYF

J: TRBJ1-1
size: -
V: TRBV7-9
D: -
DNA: TGTGCCAGCAGCCAAGGGGGTAACACTGAAGCTTTCTTT
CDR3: CASSQGGNTEAFF

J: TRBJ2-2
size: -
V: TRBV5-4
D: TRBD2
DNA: TGTGCCAGCAGCTCGGGACTAGCGGGGGCCCGGGAGCTGTTTTTT
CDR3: CASSSGLAGARELFF

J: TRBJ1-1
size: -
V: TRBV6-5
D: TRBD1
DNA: TGTGCCAGCAGTTCCCACACAACAGGGGACGCTGAAGCTTTCTTT
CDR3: CASSSHTTGDAEAFF

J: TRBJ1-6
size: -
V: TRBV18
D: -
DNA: TGTGCCAGCTCACCACTCGGGGGGGCCTCCGGTGGATCCTCACCCCTCCACTTT
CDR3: CASSPLGGASGGSSPLHF

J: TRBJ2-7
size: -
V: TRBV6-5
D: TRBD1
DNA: TGTGCCAGCAGTACCCCGGGACAGGGTAGCGACGAGCAGTACTTC
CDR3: CASSTPGQGSDEQYF

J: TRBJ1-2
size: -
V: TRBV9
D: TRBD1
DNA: TGTGCCAGCAGCGTAGGGGCAGGGGGTTACGGCTACACCTTC
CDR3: CASSVGAGGYGYTF

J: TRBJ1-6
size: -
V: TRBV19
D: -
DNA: TGTGCCAGTAGTCTTCAATCCCAGGGAGGGAATTCACCCCTCCACTTT
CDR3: CASSLQSQGGNSPLHF

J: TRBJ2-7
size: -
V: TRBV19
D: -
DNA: TGTGCCAGTAGTATGTCTAGGTCCCTCCGGGTCTACGAGCAGTACTTC
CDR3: CASSMSRSLRVYEQYF

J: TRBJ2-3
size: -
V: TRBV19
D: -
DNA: TGTGCCAGTAGTAATCCAGGGACAAGAGATACGCAGTATTTT
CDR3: CASSNPGTRDTQYF

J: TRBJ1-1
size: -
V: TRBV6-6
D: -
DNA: TGTGCCAGCAGTCCACGGGCCTGGGGCTCACCGAACACTGAAGCTTTCTTT
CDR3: CASSPRAWGSPNTEAFF

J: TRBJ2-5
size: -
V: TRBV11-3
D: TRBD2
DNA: TGTGCCAGCAGCTCAAGGACTAGCGGGATTAGAGAGACCCAGTACTTC
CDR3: CASSSRTSGIRETQYF

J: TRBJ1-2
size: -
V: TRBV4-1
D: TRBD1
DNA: TGCGCCAGCAGCCATAGGACAGGGCAATATGGCTACACCTTC
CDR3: CASSHRTGQYGYTF

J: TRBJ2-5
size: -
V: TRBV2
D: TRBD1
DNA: TGTGCCAGCAGTGAAGGCGGGACAGGGAAAGAGACCCAGTACTTC
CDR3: CASSEGGTGKETQYF

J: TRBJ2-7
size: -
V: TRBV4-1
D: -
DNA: TGCGCCAGCAGCCAAGATCTCCTAGCGTACACCTACGAGCAGTACTTC
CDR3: CASSQDLLAYTYEQYF

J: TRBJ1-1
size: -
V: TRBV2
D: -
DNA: TGTGCCACCGGAACAAGACAGAGCATGAACACTGAAGCTTTCTTT
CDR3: CATGTRQSMNTEAFF

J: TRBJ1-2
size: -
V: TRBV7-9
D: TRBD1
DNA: TGTGCCAGCAGCGGACCGGGACAGTGGGGCTACACCTTC
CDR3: CASSGPGQWGYTF

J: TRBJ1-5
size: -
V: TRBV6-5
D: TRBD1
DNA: TGTGCCAGCAGGGCCGGGACAGGGGGCGACCAGCCCCAGCATTTT
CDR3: CASRAGTGGDQPQHF

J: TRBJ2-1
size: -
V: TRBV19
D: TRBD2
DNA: TGTGCCAGTAGTATCAGCGTAGCGGGGGGGGCCTACAATGAGCAGTTCTTC
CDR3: CASSISVAGGAYNEQFF

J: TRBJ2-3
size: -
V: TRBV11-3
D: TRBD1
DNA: TGTGCCAGCAGCTTAGCGGGGACAGGGGGGGCAGATACGCAGTATTTT
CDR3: CASSLAGTGGADTQYF

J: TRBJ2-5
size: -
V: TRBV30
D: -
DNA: TGTGCCTGGAGTCCCGGGGAAGAGACCCAGTACTTC
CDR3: CAWSPGEETQYF

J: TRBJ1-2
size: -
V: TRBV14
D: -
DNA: TGTGCCAGCAGCCGAATACGAGGGGGCTATGGCTACACCTTC
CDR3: CASSRIRGGYGYTF

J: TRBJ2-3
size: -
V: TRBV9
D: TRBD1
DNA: TGTGCCAGCAGCGCCCTACAGGGGAGAGGTAGCACAGATACGCAGTATTTT
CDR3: CASSALQGRGSTDTQYF

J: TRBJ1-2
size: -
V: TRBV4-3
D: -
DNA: TGCGCCAGCAGCCAAGAAGGTCCAGGGCTGGGGGGCTACACCTTC
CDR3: CASSQEGPGLGGYTF

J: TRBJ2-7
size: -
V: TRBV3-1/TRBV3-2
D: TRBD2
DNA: TGTGCCAGCAGCCAAGACGTACGGACTAGCGGGAGGGCAAGCTCCTACGAGCAGTACTTC
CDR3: CASSQDVRTSGRASSYEQYF

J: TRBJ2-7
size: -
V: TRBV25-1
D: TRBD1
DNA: TGTGCCAGCAGAGGGACAGGCCAATCCTACGAGCAGTACTTC
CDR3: CASRGTGQSYEQYF

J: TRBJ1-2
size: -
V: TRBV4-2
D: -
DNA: TGTGCCAGCAGCCAAGATATTGAGGAGGTGGGCTATGGCTACACCTTC
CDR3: CASSQDIEEVGYGYTF

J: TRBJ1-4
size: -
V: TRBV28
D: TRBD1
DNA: TGTGCCAGCAGTATCCTCTCGTCGGGACAGGGAAGAGAAAAACTGTTTTTT
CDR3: CASSILSSGQGREKLFF

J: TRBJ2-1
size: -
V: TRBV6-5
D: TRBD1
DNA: TGTGCCAGCAGTCCCCTAAGGACAGGGGACAATGAGCAGTTCTTC
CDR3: CASSPLRTGDNEQFF